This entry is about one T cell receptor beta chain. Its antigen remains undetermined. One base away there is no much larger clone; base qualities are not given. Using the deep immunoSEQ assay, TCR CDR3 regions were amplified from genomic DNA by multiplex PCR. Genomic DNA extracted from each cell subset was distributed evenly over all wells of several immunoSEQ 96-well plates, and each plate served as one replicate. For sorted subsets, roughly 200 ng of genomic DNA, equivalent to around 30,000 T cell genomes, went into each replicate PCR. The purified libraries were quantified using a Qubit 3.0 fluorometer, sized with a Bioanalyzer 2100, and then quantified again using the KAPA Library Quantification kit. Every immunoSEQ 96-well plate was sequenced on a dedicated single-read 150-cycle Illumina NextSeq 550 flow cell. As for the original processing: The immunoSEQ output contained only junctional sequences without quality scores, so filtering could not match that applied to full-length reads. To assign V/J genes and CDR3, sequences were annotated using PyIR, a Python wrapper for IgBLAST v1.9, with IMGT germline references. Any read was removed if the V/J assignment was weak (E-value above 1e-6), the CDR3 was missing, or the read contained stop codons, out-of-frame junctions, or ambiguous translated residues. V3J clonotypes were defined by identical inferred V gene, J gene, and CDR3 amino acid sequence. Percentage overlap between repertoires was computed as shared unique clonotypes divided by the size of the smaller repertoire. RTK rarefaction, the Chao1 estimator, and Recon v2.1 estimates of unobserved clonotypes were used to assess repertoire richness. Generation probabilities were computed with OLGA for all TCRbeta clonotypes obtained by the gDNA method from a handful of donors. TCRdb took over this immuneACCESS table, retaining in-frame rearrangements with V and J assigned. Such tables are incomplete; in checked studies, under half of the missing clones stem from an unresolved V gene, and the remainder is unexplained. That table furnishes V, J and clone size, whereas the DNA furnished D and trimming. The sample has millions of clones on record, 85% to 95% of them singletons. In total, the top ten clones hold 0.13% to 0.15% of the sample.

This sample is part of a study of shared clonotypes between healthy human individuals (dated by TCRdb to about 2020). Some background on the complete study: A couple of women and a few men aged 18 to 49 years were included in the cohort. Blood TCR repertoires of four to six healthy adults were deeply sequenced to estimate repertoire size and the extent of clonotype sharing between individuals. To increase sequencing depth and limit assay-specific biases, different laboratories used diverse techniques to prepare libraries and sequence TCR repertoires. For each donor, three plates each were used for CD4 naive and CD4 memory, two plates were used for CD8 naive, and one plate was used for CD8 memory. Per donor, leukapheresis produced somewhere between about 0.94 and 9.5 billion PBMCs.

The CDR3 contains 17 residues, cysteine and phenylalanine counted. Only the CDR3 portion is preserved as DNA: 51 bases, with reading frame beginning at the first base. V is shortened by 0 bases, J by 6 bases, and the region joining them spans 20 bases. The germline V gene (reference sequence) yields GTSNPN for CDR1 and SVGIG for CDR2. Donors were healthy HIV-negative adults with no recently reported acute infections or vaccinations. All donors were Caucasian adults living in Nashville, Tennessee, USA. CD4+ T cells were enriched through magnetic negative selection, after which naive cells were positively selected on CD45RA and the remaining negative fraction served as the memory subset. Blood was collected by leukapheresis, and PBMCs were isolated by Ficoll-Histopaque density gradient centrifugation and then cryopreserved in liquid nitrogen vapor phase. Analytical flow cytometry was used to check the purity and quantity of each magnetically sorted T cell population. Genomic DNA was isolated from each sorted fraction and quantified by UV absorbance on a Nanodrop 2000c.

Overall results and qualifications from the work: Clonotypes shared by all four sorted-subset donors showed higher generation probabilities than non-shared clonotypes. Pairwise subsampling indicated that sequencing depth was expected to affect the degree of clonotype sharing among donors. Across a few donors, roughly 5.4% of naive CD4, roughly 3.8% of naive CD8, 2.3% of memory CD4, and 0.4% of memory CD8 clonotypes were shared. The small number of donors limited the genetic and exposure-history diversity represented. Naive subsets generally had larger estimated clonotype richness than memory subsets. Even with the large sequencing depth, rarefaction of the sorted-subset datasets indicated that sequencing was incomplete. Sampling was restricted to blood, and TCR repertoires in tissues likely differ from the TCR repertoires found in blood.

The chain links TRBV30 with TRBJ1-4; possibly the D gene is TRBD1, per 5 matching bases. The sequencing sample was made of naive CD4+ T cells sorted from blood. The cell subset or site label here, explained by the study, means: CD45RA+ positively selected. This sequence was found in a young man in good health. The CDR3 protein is CAWSVVSVRGSDEKLFF. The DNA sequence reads TGTGCCTGGAGTGTGGTATCCGTTCGGGGGTCGGATGAAAAACTGTTTTTT.